This TCR beta chain appears in the sequencing data of a study of cytomegalovirus exposure and HLA in healthy donors. Looked up from germline, CDR1 is SEHNR and CDR2 is FQNEAQ (reference sequence). This CDR3 has 15 amino acids. Between the trimmed V and J ends, which lost 4 bases and 5 bases, there was a span of 17 bases. This PCR relied on a set of 60 Vbeta primers and 13 Jbeta primers. Measured with immunoSEQ multiplex PCR; TCRdb has only the in-frame clones, and not every one. This sample carries just over 200,000 clones, around 85% of them seen once, and the ten largest clones take about 1.7%. A remark on this clone: Its target is unknown.

Study-wide points: Analysis performed later found roughly 18,000 TCR beta sequences associated with HLA alleles at 0.05 false discovery rate.

The sequenced material came from PBMCs. This rearrangement joins TRBV7-9 to TRBJ1-1; D uncertain. The origin of this receptor is a man in his forties or fifties in good health and CMV-seronegative. The DNA for the CDR3 is TGTGCCAGCAGCTCCGATAAAGTTACCAGGACTGAAGCTTTCTTT. This codes for CASSSDKVTRTEAFF.